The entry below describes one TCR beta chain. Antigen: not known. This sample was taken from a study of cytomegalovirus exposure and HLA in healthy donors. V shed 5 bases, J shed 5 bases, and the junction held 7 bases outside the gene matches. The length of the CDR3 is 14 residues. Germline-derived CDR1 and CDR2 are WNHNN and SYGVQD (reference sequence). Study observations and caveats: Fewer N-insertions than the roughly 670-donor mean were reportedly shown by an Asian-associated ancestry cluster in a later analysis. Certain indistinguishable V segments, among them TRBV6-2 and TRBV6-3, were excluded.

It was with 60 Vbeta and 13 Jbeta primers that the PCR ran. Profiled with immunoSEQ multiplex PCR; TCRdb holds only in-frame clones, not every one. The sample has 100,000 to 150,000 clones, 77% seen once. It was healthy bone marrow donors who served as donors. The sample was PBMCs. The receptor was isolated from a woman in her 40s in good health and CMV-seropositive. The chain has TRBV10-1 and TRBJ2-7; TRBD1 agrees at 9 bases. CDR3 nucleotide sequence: TGCGCCAGCAGTACAGGGGGCTCTAGGGACGAGCAGTACTTC. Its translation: CASSTGGSRDEQYF.